The source of this TCR beta chain is a study of cytomegalovirus exposure and HLA in healthy donors. Findings and limits, study-wide: In vitro checks showed that a few CMV-associated chains really do target CMV antigens.

In this sample, this clone turned up once. Its matching antigen is unknown. The germline CDR1 and CDR2 sequences are MNHEY and SMNVEV (reference sequence). This CDR3 is built from 13 residues. V was pared by 5 bases and J by 0 bases, with 8 bases between. The PCR contained 60 Vbeta and 13 Jbeta primers. The table came from immunoSEQ multiplex PCR; TCRdb's copy has only in-frame clones and leaves some out. This table holds approximately 190,000 clones, 65% to 90% found once. The rearrangement joins TRBV27 to TRBJ2-7, with D possibly matching TRBD1 (5 bases). The TCR was taken from a man in his forties or fifties in good health and CMV-seropositive. Sequencing was carried out using PBMCs. The CDR3 DNA reads as TGTGCCAGCAGTCCCACAGGCTCCTACGAGCAGTACTTC. It yields the protein CASSPTGSYEQYF.